The clone carrying this T cell receptor (beta chain) was counted a few times. V gave up 5 bases and J gave up 1 base, with 11 bases separating them. Germline lookup yields CDR1 SEHNR and CDR2 FQNEAQ (reference sequence). The CDR3 has 14 residues. The entry originates in a study of T-cell reconstitution after alpha-beta-depleted transplantation in children. Unique molecular identifiers were incorporated into the prepared TCRbeta library. One entry per CDR3 protein results from TCRdb running MiXCR on the PCR reads. This table holds approximately 390,000 distinct CDR3 sequences, roughly 11% found once. The gene calls are TRBV7-9 and TRBJ1-2; D ambiguous. The clonotype originates from a human donor who donated a stem cell graft to a child with acute myeloid leukemia. The specimen was PBMCs from the stem cell graft donor, collected from the stem cell graft. CDR3 coding DNA: TGTGCCAGCAGCGGTCGGACCCGTAACTATGGCTACACCTTC. Residues: CASSGRTRNYGYTF.